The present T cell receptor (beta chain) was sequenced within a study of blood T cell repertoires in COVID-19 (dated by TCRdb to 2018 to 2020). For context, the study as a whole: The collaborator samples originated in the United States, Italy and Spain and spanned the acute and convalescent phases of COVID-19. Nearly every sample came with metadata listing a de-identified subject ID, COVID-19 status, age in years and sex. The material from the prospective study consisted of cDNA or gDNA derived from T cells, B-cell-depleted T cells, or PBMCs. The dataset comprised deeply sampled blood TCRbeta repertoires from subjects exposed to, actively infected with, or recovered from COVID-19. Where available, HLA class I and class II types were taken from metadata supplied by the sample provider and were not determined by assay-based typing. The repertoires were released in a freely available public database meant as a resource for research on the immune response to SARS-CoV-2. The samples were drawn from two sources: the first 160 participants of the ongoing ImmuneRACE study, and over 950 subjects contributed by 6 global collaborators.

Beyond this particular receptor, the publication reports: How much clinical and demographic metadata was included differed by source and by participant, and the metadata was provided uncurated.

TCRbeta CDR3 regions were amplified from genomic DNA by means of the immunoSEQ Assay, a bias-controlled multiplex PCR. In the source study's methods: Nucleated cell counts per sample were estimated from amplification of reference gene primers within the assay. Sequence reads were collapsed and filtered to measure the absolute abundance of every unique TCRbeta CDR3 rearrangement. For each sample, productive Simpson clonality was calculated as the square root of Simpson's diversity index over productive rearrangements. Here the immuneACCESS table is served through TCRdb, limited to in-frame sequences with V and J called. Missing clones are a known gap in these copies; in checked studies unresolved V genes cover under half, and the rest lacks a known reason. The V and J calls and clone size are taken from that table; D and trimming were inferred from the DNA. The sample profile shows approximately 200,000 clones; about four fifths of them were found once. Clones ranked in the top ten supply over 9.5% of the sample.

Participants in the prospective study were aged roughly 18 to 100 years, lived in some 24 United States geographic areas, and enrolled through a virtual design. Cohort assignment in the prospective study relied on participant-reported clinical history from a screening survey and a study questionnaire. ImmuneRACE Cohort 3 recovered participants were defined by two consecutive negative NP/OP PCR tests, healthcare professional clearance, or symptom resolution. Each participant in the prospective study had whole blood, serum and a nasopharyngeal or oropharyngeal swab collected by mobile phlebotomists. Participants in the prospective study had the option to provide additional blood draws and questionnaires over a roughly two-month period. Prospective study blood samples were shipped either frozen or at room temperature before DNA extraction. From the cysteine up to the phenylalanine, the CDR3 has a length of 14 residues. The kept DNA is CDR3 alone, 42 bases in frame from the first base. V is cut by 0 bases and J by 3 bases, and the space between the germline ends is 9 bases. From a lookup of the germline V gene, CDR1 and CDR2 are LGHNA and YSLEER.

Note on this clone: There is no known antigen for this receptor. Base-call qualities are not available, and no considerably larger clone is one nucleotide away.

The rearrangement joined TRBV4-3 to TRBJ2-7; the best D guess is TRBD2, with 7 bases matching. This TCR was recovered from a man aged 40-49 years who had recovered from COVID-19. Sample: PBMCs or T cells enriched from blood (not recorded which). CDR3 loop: CASSQDRGGYEQYF. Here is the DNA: TGCGCCAGCAGCCAAGATAGGGGGGGCTACGAGCAGTACTTC.